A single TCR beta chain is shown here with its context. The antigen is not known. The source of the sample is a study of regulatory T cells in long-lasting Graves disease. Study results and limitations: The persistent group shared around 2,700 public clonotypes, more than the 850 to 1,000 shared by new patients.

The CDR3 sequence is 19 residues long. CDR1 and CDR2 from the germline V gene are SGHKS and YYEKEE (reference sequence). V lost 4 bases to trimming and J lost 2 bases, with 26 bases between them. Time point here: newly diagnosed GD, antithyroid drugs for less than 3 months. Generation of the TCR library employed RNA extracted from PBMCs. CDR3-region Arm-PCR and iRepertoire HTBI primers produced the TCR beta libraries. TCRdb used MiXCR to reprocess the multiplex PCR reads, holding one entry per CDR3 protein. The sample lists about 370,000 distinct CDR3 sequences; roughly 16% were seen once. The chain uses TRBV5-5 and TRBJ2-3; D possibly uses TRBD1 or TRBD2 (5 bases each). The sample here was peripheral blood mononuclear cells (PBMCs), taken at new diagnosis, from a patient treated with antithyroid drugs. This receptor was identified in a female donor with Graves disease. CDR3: CASSLDRDRYYPVTDTQYF. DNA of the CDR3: TGTGCCAGCAGCCTGGACCGGGACCGATACTACCCTGTCACAGATACGCAGTATTTT.